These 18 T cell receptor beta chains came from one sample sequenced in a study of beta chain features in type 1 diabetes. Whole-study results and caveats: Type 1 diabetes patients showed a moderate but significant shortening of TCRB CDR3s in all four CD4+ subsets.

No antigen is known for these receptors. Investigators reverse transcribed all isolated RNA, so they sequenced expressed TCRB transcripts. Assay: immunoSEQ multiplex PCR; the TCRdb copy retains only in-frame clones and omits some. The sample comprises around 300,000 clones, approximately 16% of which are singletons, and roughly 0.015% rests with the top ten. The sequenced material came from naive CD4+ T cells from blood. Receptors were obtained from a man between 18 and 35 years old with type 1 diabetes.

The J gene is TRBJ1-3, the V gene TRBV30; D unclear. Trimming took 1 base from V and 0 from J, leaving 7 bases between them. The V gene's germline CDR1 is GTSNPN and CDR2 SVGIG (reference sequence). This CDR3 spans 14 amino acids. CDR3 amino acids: CAWSAGNSGNTIYF. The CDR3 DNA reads TGTGCCTGGAGTGCGGGGAACTCTGGAAACACCATATATTTT.

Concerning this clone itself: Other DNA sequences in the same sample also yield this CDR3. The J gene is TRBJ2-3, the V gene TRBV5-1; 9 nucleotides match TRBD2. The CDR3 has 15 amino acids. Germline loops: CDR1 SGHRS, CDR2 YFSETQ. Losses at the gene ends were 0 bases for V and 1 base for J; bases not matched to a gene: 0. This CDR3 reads CASSLVAGGTDTQYF. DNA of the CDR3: TGCGCCAGCAGCTTGGTAGCGGGGGGCACAGATACGCAGTATTTT.

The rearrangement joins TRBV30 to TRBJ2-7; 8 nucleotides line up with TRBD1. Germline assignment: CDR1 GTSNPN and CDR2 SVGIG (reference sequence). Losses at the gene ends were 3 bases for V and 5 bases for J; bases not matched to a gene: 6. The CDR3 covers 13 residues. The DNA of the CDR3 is TGTGCCTGGAGCGGACAGGGTCCCCACGAGCAGTACTTC. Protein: CAWSGQGPHEQYF.

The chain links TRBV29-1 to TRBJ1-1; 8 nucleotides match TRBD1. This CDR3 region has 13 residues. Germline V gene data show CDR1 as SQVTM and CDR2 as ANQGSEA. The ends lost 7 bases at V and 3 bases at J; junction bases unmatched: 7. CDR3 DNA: TGCAGCGCCTGGACAGGGCGGTACACTGAAGCTTTCTTT. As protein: CSAWTGRYTEAFF.

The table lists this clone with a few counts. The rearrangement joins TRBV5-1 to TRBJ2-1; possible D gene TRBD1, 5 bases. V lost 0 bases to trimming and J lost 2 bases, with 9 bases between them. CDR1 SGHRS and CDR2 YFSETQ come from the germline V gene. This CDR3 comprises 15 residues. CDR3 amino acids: CASSLEGVAYNEQFF. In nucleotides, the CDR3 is TGCGCCAGCAGCTTGGAAGGGGTCGCCTACAATGAGCAGTTCTTC.

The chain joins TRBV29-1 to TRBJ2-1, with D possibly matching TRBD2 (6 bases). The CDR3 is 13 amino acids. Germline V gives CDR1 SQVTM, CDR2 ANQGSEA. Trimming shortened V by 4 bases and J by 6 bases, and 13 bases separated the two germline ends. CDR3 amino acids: CSVVAGGLNEQFF. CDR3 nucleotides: TGCAGCGTTGTGGCCGGAGGGCTCAATGAGCAGTTCTTC.

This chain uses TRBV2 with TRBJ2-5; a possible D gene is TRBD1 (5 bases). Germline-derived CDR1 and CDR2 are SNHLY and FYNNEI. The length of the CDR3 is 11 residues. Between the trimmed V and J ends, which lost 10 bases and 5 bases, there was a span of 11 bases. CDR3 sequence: CATSQGETQYF. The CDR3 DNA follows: TGTGCCACCTCTCAGGGCGAGACCCAGTACTTC.

The CDR3 protein is CATGTGLNTEAFF. CDR3 in DNA: TGCGCCACAGGGACAGGACTAAACACTGAAGCTTTCTTT. The chain combines TRBV4-3 with TRBJ1-1; the match to TRBD1 covers 8 bases. Losses at the gene ends were 10 bases for V and 2 bases for J; bases not matched to a gene: 6. CDR1 and CDR2 from the germline V gene are LGHNA and YSLEER. The CDR3 runs 13 residues.

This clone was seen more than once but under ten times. This CDR3 reads CASSYGRAYNEQFF. Here the CDR3 DNA reads TGTGCCAGCAGTTACGGGAGGGCCTACAATGAGCAGTTCTTC. The chain recombines TRBV27 with TRBJ2-1, with 8 bases fitting TRBD2. This CDR3 contains 14 residues. Germline values: CDR1 MNHEY, CDR2 SMNVEV (reference sequence). V lost 4 bases, J lost 2 bases, and 1 base stayed unmatched.

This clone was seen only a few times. CDR3 in amino acids: CASSVANRPGYEQYF. CDR3 nucleotide sequence: TGTGCCAGCAGCGTAGCTAATCGGCCAGGCTACGAGCAGTACTTC. The rearrangement links TRBV9 to TRBJ2-7; D gene ambiguous. V dropped 0 bases and J dropped 3 bases, with 13 bases sitting between them. From germline, CDR1 is SGDLS and CDR2 YYNGEE. The CDR3 totals 15 residues.

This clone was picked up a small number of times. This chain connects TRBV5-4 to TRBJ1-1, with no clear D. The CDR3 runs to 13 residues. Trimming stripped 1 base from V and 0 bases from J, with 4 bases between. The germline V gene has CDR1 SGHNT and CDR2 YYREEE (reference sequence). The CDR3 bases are TGTGCCAGCAGCTTGACAGTGAACACTGAAGCTTTCTTT. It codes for CASSLTVNTEAFF.

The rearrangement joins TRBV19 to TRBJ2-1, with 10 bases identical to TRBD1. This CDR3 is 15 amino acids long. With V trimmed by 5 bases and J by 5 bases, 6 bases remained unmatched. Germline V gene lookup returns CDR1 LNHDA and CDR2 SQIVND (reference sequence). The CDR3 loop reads CASSADRGRDNEQFF. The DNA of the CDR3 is TGTGCCAGTAGTGCCGACAGGGGGCGAGACAATGAGCAGTTCTTC.

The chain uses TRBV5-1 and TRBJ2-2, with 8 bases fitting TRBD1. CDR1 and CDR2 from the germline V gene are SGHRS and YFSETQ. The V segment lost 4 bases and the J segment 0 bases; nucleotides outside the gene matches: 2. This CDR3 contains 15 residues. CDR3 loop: CASSGQGANTGELFF. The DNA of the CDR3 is TGCGCCAGCAGCGGACAGGGAGCGAACACCGGGGAGCTGTTTTTT. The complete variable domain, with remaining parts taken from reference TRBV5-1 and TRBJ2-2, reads KAGVTQTPRYLIKTRGQQVTLSCSPISGHRSVSWYQQTPGQGLQFLFEYFSETQRNKGNFPGRFSGRQFSNSRSEMNVSTLELGDSALYLCASSGQGANTGELFFGEGSRLTVL.

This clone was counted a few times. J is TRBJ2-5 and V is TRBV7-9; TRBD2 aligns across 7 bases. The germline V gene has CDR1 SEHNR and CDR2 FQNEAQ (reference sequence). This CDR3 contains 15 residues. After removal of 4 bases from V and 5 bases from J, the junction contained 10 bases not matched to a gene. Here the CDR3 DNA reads TGTGCCAGCAGCTCCCATGGGAGGGTTGTGGAGACCCAGTACTTC. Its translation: CASSSHGRVVETQYF.

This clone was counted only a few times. The CDR3 DNA follows: TGTGCCAGCAGCTCACCGATGAGAATAGATACGCAGTATTTT. Protein sequence: CASSSPMRIDTQYF. V usage is TRBV7-2 and J usage is TRBJ2-3; no clear D. Germline CDR1 SGHTA, CDR2 FQGNSA. This CDR3 is built from 14 residues. Trimming left V 4 bases short and J 5 bases short, with 13 bases between. Drawing the rest from reference TRBV7-2 and TRBJ2-3, the complete variable domain is GAGVSQSPSNKVTEKGKDVELRCDPISGHTALYWYRQSLGQGLEFLIYFQGNSAPDKSGLPSDRFSAERTGGSVSTLTIQRTQQEDSAVYLCASSSPMRIDTQYFGPGTRLTVL.

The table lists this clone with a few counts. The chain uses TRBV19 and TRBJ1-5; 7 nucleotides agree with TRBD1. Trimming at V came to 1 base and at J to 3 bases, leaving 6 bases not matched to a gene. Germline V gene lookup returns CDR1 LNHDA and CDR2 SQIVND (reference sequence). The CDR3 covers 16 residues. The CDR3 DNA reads TGTGCCAGTAGTATAGGACAGGGATTTCACAATCAGCCCCAGCATTTT. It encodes CASSIGQGFHNQPQHF.

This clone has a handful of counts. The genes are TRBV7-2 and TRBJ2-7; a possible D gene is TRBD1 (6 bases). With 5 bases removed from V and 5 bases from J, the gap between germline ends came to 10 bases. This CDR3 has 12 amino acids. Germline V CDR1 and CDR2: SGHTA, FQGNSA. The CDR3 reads CASSRNRDEQYF. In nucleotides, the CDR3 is TGTGCCAGCAGCCGTAACAGGGACGAGCAGTACTTC.

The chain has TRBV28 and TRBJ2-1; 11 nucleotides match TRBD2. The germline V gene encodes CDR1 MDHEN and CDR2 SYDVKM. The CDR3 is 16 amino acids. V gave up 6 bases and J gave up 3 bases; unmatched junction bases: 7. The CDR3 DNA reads TGTGCCAGCAGGCCCAGTGGACTAGCGGGCTACAATGAGCAGTTCTTC. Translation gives CASRPSGLAGYNEQFF.